Below are 11 T cell receptor beta chains sequenced from a single sample in a study of T cell responses to AZD1222 COVID-19 vaccine (dated by TCRdb to the early 2020s). The time point label for this specimen denotes: about 28 days (+/-7) after the second vaccine dose. Library construction relied on the immunoSEQ multiplex PCR assay. TCRdb's version of the immuneACCESS table is confined to in-frame rearrangements and falls short of the full clone set. An unresolved V gene accounts for under half of the shortfall where checked; the remainder is of unknown origin. The sample has 80,000 to 100,000 clones on record, roughly 89% of them singletons. The ten largest clones take up roughly 5.1% of the sample. Source: peripheral blood, taken 28 days after the second AZD1222 dose. The source of these receptors is an adult who received the AZD1222 COVID-19 vaccine.

The V and J genes are TRBV5-1 and TRBJ1-2; D not resolved. This CDR3 is built from 15 residues. V was cut by 0 bases and J by 5 bases, with 14 bases left in between. CDR1 and CDR2 from the germline V gene are SGHRS and YFSETQ. Here the CDR3 reads CASSLAPGLAYGYTF. In DNA, the CDR3 is TGCGCCAGCAGCTTGGCCCCTGGACTAGCGTATGGCTACACCTTC. The full variable domain, in which reference TRBV5-1 and TRBJ1-2 provide the parts outside the CDR3, is KAGVTQTPRYLIKTRGQQVTLSCSPISGHRSVSWYQQTPGQGLQFLFEYFSETQRNKGNFPGRFSGRQFSNSRSEMNVSTLELGDSALYLCASSLAPGLAYGYTFGSGTRLTVV.

The rearrangement links TRBV4-1 to TRBJ2-6; D unresolved. V dropped 4 bases and J dropped 4 bases, with 17 bases sitting between them. Germline V gene sequence: CDR1 MGHRA, CDR2 YSYEKL. The CDR3 contains 17 residues. CDR3 sequence reads: CASSLLSLVRGANVLTF. CDR3 coding DNA: TGCGCCAGCAGCCTCCTAAGCCTAGTGCGAGGGGCCAACGTCCTGACTTTC.

The chain uses TRBV12-5 and TRBJ1-1; 7 bases line up with TRBD1. The CDR3 loop spans 14 amino acids. Per the germline V gene, CDR1 is LGHNT and CDR2 is FRNRAP. The ends lost 7 bases at V and 4 bases at J; junction bases unmatched: 9. CDR3 sequence: CASVLDRIITEAFF. The CDR3 DNA reads as TGTGCTAGTGTCCTGGACAGGATTATCACTGAAGCTTTCTTT.

The V call is TRBV6-1, the J call TRBJ1-1, with D tentatively TRBD1 (6 bases). Germline assignment: CDR1 MNHNS and CDR2 SASEGT. This CDR3 spans 14 amino acids. V was shortened by 2 bases and J by 4 bases, with 11 bases between the two germline ends. In nucleotides, the CDR3 is TGTGCCAGCAGTGAACAGGGGTGGGGCACTGAAGCTTTCTTT. Encoded protein: CASSEQGWGTEAFF.

The chain combines TRBV19 with TRBJ1-4, with TRBD1 identical over 11 bases. This CDR3 has 13 residues. Germline loops: CDR1 LNHDA, CDR2 SQIVND (reference sequence). V shed 8 bases and J 8 bases; nucleotides not matched to a gene: 4. The CDR3 protein is CASGQGASEKLFF. The CDR3 region has the DNA TGTGCCAGTGGACAGGGGGCGAGCGAAAAACTGTTTTTT.

This rearrangement joins TRBV11-2 to TRBJ1-4; D gene uncertain. The germline CDR1 and CDR2 sequences are SGHAT and FQNNGV. The ends were cut back, 5 bases at V and 8 bases at J, with 15 bases in the middle. There are 14 residues in the CDR3. CDR3 in amino acids: CASSGRQREEKLFF. In DNA, the CDR3 is TGTGCCAGCAGCGGCAGGCAGAGAGAGGAAAAACTGTTTTTT.

The chain uses TRBV6-5 and TRBJ2-7; 11 bases fit TRBD2. The CDR3 totals 15 residues. V lost 6 bases and J lost 1; bases outside the gene matches: 5. The germline V gene encodes CDR1 MNHEY and CDR2 SVGAGI. This CDR3 is CASSSGTSGSYEQYF. The CDR3 DNA is TGTGCCAGCAGCTCCGGGACTAGCGGTTCCTACGAGCAGTACTTC.

The chain is built from TRBV29-1 and TRBJ2-6; TRBD1 matches 10 bases. The CDR3 sequence is 16 residues long. The trim removed 6 bases at V and 4 bases at J, leaving 9 bases unmatched. CDR1 SQVTM and CDR2 ANQGSEA come from the germline V gene. The CDR3 protein is CSVKGTGVSGANVLTF. DNA for the CDR3: TGCAGCGTAAAAGGGACAGGGGTAAGCGGGGCCAACGTCCTGACTTTC.

V and J are TRBV3-1 (or the pseudogene TRBV3-2) and TRBJ1-1; a possible D gene is TRBD1 (5 bases). CDR1 and CDR2 from the germline V gene are LGHDT and YNNKEL (reference sequence). The CDR3 runs 15 residues. The V gene lost 4 bases and the J gene lost 5 bases, with 17 bases spanning the gap. CDR3 residues: CASSPRAGINTEAFF. CDR3 bases: TGTGCCAGCAGCCCGCGCGCAGGGATAAATACTGAAGCTTTCTTT.

The J gene is TRBJ1-1, the V gene TRBV4-2; TRBD1 might be the D (6 bases). The CDR3 consists of 16 residues. V lost 0 bases and J 4 bases, leaving 15 bases between the germline ends. Germline values: CDR1 LGHNA, CDR2 YNFKEQ. CDR3: CASSQDRQGSGTEAFF. In nucleotides, the CDR3 is TGTGCCAGCAGCCAAGATAGGCAGGGGTCGGGCACTGAAGCTTTCTTT.

The gene calls are TRBV5-1 and TRBJ2-2; 7 bases agree with TRBD1. The V and J ends lost 4 bases and 0 bases, in that order; junction bases with no gene match: 6. The length of the CDR3 is 16 residues. Germline lookup yields CDR1 SGHRS and CDR2 YFSETQ. In DNA, the CDR3 is TGCGCCAGCAGCCCTCAGACAGGGTCGAACACCGGGGAGCTGTTTTTT. It translates to CASSPQTGSNTGELFF.